One sample yielded the 8 T cell receptor beta chains listed below, sequenced in a study of blood T cell repertoires in COVID-19. Method: immunoSEQ multiplex PCR; TCRdb's copy keeps in-frame clones and lacks some. The sample includes approximately 300,000 clones, more than 85% seen only once; the top ten take about 18%. Sequencing was carried out using PBMCs or T cells enriched from blood (not recorded which). The source is a woman aged 30 to 39 who had recovered from COVID-19.

The chain employs TRBV3-1 (or the pseudogene TRBV3-2) and TRBJ1-1; D not certain. The CDR3 has 15 amino acids. V was trimmed by 4 bases and J by 0 bases, leaving 12 bases between them. From germline, CDR1 is LGHDT and CDR2 YNNKEL (reference sequence). This chain's CDR3 is CASSLRQFMNTEAFF. As DNA, the CDR3 is TGTGCCAGCAGCCTCCGACAATTCATGAACACTGAAGCTTTCTTT.

This rearrangement joins TRBV19 to TRBJ2-2, with 7 nucleotides matching TRBD1. With V trimmed by 8 bases and J by 7 bases, 13 bases remained unmatched. This CDR3 has 15 amino acids. Per germline, CDR1 LNHDA and CDR2 SQIVND (reference sequence). CDR3 in DNA: TGTGCCAGTTCCCAAGGGGCAGGGGGAGTCGGGGAGCTGTTTTTT. This codes for CASSQGAGGVGELFF. Supplemented by reference TRBV19 and TRBJ2-2, the full variable domain reads DGGITQSPKYLFRKEGQNVTLSCEQNLNHDAMYWYRQDPGQGLRLIYYSQIVNDFQKGDIAEGYSVSREKKESFPLTVTSAQKNPTAFYLCASSQGAGGVGELFFGEGSRLTVL.

This chain connects TRBV2 to TRBJ2-2; 13 nucleotides match TRBD2. CDR1 and CDR2 from the germline V gene are SNHLY and FYNNEI. The trim removed 6 bases at V and 2 bases at J, leaving 15 bases unmatched. This CDR3 spans 20 amino acids. The chain's CDR3 is CASRDTYRTSGRSNTGELFF. The CDR3 nucleotides read TGTGCCAGCAGGGACACTTACAGGACTAGCGGGAGATCAAACACCGGGGAGCTGTTTTTT.

The chain carries TRBV4-2 and TRBJ1-2, with D possibly matching TRBD1 (6 bases). Trimming shortened V by 0 bases and J by 3 bases, and 11 bases separated the two germline ends. CDR1 and CDR2 (germline): LGHNA, YNFKEQ. The CDR3 totals 15 residues. As DNA, the CDR3 is TGTGCCAGCAGCCAAGATACGGCAGGGGACTATGGCTACACCTTC. This sequence encodes CASSQDTAGDYGYTF.

This clone has only a few counts. The chain combines TRBV27 with TRBJ2-2; the D gene is possibly TRBD2 (5 bases). Trimming cost V 3 bases and J 7 bases, with 12 bases left between them. Germline CDR1 MNHEY, CDR2 SMNVEV (reference sequence). CDR3 length: 14 residues. CDR3: CASSFEGPGGELFF. The CDR3 DNA reads TGTGCCAGCAGTTTTGAGGGTCCCGGCGGGGAGCTGTTTTTT.

Comments on this clone: The junction does not match germline at one end; this may be a read error. V usage is TRBV7-9 and J usage is TRBJ1-1, with 7 bases matching TRBD1. The CDR3 consists of 14 residues. Germline V CDR1 and CDR2: SEHNR, FQNEAQ (reference sequence). In DNA, the CDR3 is TGTGCCAGCAGATTAGGGACAGAGAACACTGAAGCTTTCTTT. It specifies CASRLGTENTEAFF.

V gene TRBV7-9 combines with J gene TRBJ1-1, with D maybe TRBD1 (5 bases). V was trimmed by 5 bases and J by 0 bases, leaving 19 bases between them. The CDR3 is 17 residues long. Per germline, CDR1 SEHNR and CDR2 FQNEAQ (reference sequence). The CDR3 region is CASSGSTSRVVNTEAFF. Written as DNA, the CDR3 is TGTGCCAGCAGCGGGTCCACCTCCAGGGTAGTGAACACTGAAGCTTTCTTT.

The chain joins TRBV5-1 to TRBJ2-2, with 7 positions matching TRBD2. This CDR3 comprises 17 residues. Germline lookup yields CDR1 SGHRS and CDR2 YFSETQ. Losses at the gene ends were 4 bases for V and 2 bases for J; bases not matched to a gene: 11. The CDR3 DNA reads as TGCGCCAGCAGCCATCCCCCCCAGCGGGGTAACACCGGGGAGCTGTTTTTT. It yields the protein CASSHPPQRGNTGELFF.